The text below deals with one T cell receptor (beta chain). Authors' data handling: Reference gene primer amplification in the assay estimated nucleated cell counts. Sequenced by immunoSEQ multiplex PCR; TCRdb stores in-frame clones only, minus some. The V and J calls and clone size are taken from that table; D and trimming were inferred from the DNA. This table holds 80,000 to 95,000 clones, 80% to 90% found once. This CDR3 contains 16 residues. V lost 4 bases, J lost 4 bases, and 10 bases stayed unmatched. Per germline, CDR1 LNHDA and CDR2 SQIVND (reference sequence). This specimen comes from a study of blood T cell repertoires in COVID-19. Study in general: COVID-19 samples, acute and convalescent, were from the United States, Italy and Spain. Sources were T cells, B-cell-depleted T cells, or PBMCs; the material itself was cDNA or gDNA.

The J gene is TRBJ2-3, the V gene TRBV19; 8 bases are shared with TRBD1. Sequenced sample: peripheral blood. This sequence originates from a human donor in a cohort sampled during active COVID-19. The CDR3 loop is CASSTRRQGASDTQYF. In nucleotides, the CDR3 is TGTGCCAGTAGTACCCGTAGGCAGGGGGCTTCAGATACGCAGTATTTT.